This section outlines one T cell receptor beta chain sequence together with its context. This record comes from a study of shared T cell receptors in the human thymus. Data came from immunoSEQ multiplex PCR; TCRdb stores just in-frame clones and leaves some out. The sample has roughly 710,000 clones, approximately 85% seen once. V was clipped by 6 bases and J by 4 bases; unmatched bases: 3. The CDR3 spans 12 residues. Germline V gene sequence: CDR1 ENHRY, CDR2 SYGVKD. This same sample was also taken into another study, of human thymus T cells. That study adds: Apparent skewing of V and J gene usage characterized both thymic and blood repertoires.

The sequence was obtained from a girl under two years old with a congenital heart defect. Sequenced: thymocytes. V usage is TRBV10-3 and J usage is TRBJ2-7; 7 nucleotides line up with TRBD2. Here the CDR3 DNA reads TGTGCCATCAGCGGGGGGAAGTACGAGCAGTACTTC. Its translation is CAISGGKYEQYF.